The T cell receptor (beta chain) described here comes from a study of chemoradiotherapy in HPV16-positive cancers. Study outcomes and limitations: Candidate HPV-specific clones and E7-related TCR motifs grew in tumor during treatment.

The CDR3 sequence is 18 residues long. V was cut by 1 base and J by 2 bases, with 21 bases left in between. Germline CDR1 reads LGHNA; CDR2 reads YSLEER. Here immunoSEQ multiplex PCR was the method, and the copy in TCRdb shows in-frame clones only, minus some. The sample consists of fewer than 40,000 clones, about 80% of them appearing once. Over chemoradiotherapy, repertoires were sampled more than once. Concerning this clone itself: As yet, its antigen is unknown.

Sample: blood, taken from a patient who underwent chemoradiotherapy. The clonotype originates from a human donor with HPV-associated anogenital cancer. The J gene is TRBJ2-7, the V gene TRBV4-3; tentatively, D is TRBD1 (6 bases). CDR3 residues: CASSQATPTGTRTYEQYF. CDR3 coding DNA: TGCGCCAGCAGCCAAGCAACCCCGACAGGAACTCGAACCTACGAGCAGTACTTC.